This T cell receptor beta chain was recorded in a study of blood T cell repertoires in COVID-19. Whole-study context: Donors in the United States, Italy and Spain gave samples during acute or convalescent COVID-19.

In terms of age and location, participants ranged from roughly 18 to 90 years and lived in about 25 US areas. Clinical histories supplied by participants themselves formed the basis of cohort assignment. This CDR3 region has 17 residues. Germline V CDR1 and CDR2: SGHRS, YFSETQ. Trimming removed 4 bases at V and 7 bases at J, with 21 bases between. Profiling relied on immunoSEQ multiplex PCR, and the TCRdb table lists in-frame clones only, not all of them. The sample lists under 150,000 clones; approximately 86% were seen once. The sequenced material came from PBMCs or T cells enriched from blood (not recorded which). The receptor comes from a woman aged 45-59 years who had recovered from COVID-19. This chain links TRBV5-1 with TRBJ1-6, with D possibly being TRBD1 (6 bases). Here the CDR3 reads CASSPKGGWTGNSPLHF. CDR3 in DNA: TGCGCCAGCAGCCCAAAGGGGGGGTGGACGGGCAATTCACCCCTCCACTTT.